This paragraph covers one T cell receptor beta chain sequence. The target antigen is unknown. Treatment indicated: roughly 11-day PBMC culture with coronavirus spike peptide pools or control peptides (ViraFEST assay). Researchers used the Oncomine TCR Beta short-read assay to sequence DNA from cultured CD4+ T cells. TCRdb itself ran the PCR reads through MiXCR, one entry per CDR3 protein. The sample lists under 20,000 distinct CDR3 sequences, approximately 58% occurring once. Trimming removed 8 bases at V and 7 bases at J, with 18 bases between. The CDR3 spans 13 residues. CDR1 is MDHEN, CDR2 SYDVKM, per germline. The data were taken from a study of vaccination and CD4 T cells after COVID-19. The wider study: Sampling that followed vaccination took place a median about 70 days after dose two, within a range of 14 to 241.

The V call is TRBV28, the J call TRBJ2-7; a possible D gene is TRBD2 (7 bases). The origin of this receptor is a human donor who had recovered from COVID-19. The sequencing input was CD4+ T cells from blood, cultured in vitro. The CDR3 DNA reads as TGTGCCAGCCGCGGGGGACACCAAAGGGAGCAGTACTTC. Translation gives CASRGGHQREQYF.